The subject of this entry is one T cell receptor (beta chain). Its target is not known. This specimen comes from a study of CD4 T cells in relation to SARS-CoV-2 and coronaviruses. Study context: ViraFEST: approximately 10-day antigen culture of PBMCs, then TCR beta CDR3 sequencing. Overall study findings and caveats: Crossreactive clones expanded significantly less to SARS-CoV-2 than monoreactive clones. In around 60% of donors, memory CD4+ clonotypes crossrecognized SARS-CoV-2 and at least one common cold coronavirus spike.

CDR1 and CDR2 from the germline V gene are SGDLS and YYNGEE. The V gene lost 4 bases and the J gene lost 0 bases, with 11 bases spanning the gap. The CDR3 sequence is 14 residues long. Unexposed donor CD4+ T cells date from 2011-2018, before the COVID-19 pandemic. CD4+ T cells were isolated from the cells after 10 days of culture. Testing used SARS-CoV-2 S/N and four cold-coronavirus spikes on unexposed-donor CD4+ T cells, cells permitting. Sequenced by immunoSEQ multiplex PCR; TCRdb stores in-frame clones only, minus some. The table lists some 21,000 clones, roughly 79% of them singletons. Sequences were obtained from CD4+ T cells from PBMCs, cultured in vitro. This receptor was obtained from a human donor in good health. The chain is built from TRBV9 and TRBJ2-7; D gene uncertain. CDR3 loop: CASSHDLNSYEQYF. CDR3 bases: TGTGCCAGCAGCCATGACCTAAACTCCTACGAGCAGTACTTC.